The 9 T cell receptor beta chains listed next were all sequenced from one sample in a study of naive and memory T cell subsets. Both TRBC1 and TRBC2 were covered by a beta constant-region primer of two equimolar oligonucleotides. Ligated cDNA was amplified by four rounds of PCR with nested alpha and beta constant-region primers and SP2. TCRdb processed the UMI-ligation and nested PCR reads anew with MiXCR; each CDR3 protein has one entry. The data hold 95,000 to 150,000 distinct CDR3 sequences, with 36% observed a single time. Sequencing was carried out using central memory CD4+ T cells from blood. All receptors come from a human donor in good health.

The CDR3 reads CASRDRWSENTEAFF. Here the CDR3 DNA reads TGTGCCAGCAGGGACAGGTGGAGTGAAAACACTGAAGCTTTCTTT. The chain is built from TRBV27 and TRBJ1-1, with 7 nucleotides matching TRBD1. This CDR3 has 15 amino acids. The germline V gene encodes CDR1 MNHEY and CDR2 SMNVEV (reference sequence). V lost 6 bases to trimming and J lost 2 bases; unmatched junction nucleotides: 9.

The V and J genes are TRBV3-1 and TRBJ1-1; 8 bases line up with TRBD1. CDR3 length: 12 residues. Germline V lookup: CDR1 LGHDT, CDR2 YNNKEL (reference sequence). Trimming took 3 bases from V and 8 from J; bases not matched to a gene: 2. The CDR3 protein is CASSHSGGEAFF. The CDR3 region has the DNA TGTGCCAGCAGCCACTCAGGGGGCGAAGCTTTCTTT.

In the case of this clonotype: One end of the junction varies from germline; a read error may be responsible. The CDR3 bases are TGCAGTGCTGGAGAGCCCTCGACCCCCTACGAGCAGTACTTC. The encoded protein is CSAGEPSTPYEQYF. The rearrangement uses TRBV20-1 and TRBJ2-7; D gene uncertain. This CDR3 has 14 amino acids. Germline loops: CDR1 DFQATT, CDR2 SNEGSKA (reference sequence).

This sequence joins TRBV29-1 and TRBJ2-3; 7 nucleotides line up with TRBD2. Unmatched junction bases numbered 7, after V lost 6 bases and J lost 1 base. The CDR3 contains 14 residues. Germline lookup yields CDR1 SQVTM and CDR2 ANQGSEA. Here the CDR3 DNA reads TGCAGCGTCCCTCTAGCGGATGGCACAGATACGCAGTATTTT. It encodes CSVPLADGTDTQYF.

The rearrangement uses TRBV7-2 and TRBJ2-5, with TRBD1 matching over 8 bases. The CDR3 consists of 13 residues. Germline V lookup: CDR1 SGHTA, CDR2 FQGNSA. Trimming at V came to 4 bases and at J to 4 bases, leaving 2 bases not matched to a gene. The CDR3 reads CASSSGQGETQYF. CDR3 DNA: TGTGCCAGCAGCTCAGGACAGGGAGAGACCCAGTACTTC.

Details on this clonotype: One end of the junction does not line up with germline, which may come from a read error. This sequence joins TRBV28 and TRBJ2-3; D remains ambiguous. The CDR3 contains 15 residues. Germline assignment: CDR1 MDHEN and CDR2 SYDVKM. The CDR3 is CASSLHGRSTDTQYF. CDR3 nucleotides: TGTGCCAGCAGTCTTCACGGACGAAGCACCGATACGCAGTATTTT.

The CDR3 region is CATSAGTGGRDEQFF. The CDR3, as DNA: TGTGCCACCAGCGCCGGGACAGGGGGCAGGGATGAGCAGTTCTTC. The chain joins TRBV15 to TRBJ2-1, with 12 nucleotides matching TRBD1. The CDR3 is made up of 15 amino acids. V lost 5 bases, J lost 8 bases, and 7 bases stayed unmatched. The germline V gene has CDR1 LNHNV and CDR2 YYDKDF (reference sequence).

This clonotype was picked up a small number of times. The CDR3 protein is CASSLAPETQYF. In DNA, the CDR3 is TGTGCCAGCAGCTTAGCCCCAGAGACCCAGTACTTC. The chain couples TRBV11-2 to TRBJ2-5; no clear D gene. Germline-derived CDR1 and CDR2 are SGHAT and FQNNGV. Trimming removed 1 base at V and 4 bases at J, with 4 bases between. The CDR3 is 12 amino acids.

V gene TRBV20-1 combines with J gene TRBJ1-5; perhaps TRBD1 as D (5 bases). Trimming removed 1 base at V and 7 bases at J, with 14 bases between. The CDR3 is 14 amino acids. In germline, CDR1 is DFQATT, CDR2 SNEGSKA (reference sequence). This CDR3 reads CSARGGGRAQPQHF. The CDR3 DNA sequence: TGCAGTGCTAGAGGGGGGGGAAGGGCCCAGCCCCAGCATTTT.